A single sample is the source of the 16 T cell receptor beta chains below, sequenced in a study of blood T cell repertoires in COVID-19. Sequencing was performed with immunoSEQ multiplex PCR; in TCRdb, only in-frame clones are kept and a portion is missing. The sample lists approximately 200,000 clones; about nine tenths were seen once. The sample comprised peripheral blood. The receptors come from a woman in her 30s with acute or convalescent COVID-19.

J is TRBJ2-5 and V is TRBV6-5, with D perhaps matching TRBD1 (5 bases). CDR1 is MNHEY and CDR2 is SVGAGI in the germline V gene. The CDR3 has 15 residues. The V end was cut by 6 bases, the J end by 0 bases, with 14 bases between. The CDR3 spells CASSSGPAYQETQYF. CDR3 nucleotide sequence: TGTGCCAGCAGCTCAGGGCCGGCCTACCAAGAGACCCAGTACTTC.

The DNA of the CDR3 is TGTGCCAGCAGCCAAGTTTCCGAGCCCCTACAGTTCTTC. As protein: CASSQVSEPLQFF. The chain couples TRBV4-2 to TRBJ2-1; D gene uncertain. The V gene lost 1 base and the J gene lost 13 bases, with 14 bases spanning the gap. The CDR3 is 13 amino acids. Germline CDR1 is LGHNA and CDR2 is YNFKEQ.

The chain carries TRBV15 and TRBJ1-3, with D perhaps matching TRBD1 (5 bases). The CDR3 has 14 amino acids. The germline V gene has CDR1 LNHNV and CDR2 YYDKDF (reference sequence). V was trimmed by 4 bases and J by 4 bases, leaving 11 bases between them. The DNA for the CDR3 is TGTGCCACCAGCACCTGGGGGAGGGGAAACACCATATATTTT. Translation gives CATSTWGRGNTIYF.

This rearrangement joins TRBV30 to TRBJ2-2, with D possibly being TRBD1 (6 bases). Trimming stripped 4 bases from V and 5 bases from J, with 14 bases between. The CDR3 loop spans 14 amino acids. Germline values: CDR1 GTSNPN, CDR2 SVGIG (reference sequence). The CDR3 DNA reads as TGTGCCTGGACCTACAGGACAGCTACCGGGGAGCTGTTTTTT. It specifies CAWTYRTATGELFF.

The count of this clone is one. V and J are TRBV28 and TRBJ1-6; D is perhaps TRBD1 (6 bases). Germline lookup yields CDR1 MDHEN and CDR2 SYDVKM. CDR3 length: 15 amino acids. With 5 bases removed from V and 10 bases from J, the gap between germline ends came to 18 bases. CDR3 sequence: CASSSGTQGISPLHF. CDR3 DNA: TGTGCCAGCAGTAGCGGGACGCAGGGGATATCACCCCTCCACTTT.

This chain joins TRBV7-2 and TRBJ1-5, with a tentative D call TRBD1 (5 bases). Germline values: CDR1 SGHTA, CDR2 FQGNSA. V dropped 5 bases and J dropped 5 bases, with 10 bases sitting between them. The CDR3 is made up of 13 amino acids. CDR3 sequence (DNA): TGTGCCAGCAGCCTTGACAGCCATCAGCCCCAGCATTTT. It is translated as CASSLDSHQPQHF.

Notes on this clone: Other nucleotide sequences from this sample produce the same CDR3. The rearrangement uses TRBV6-5 and TRBJ1-5, with no clear D. The V gene's germline CDR1 is MNHEY and CDR2 SVGAGI. Trimming stripped 2 bases from V and 6 bases from J, with 11 bases between. The CDR3 is 14 residues long. The chain's CDR3 is CASSYGSGGQPQHF. In DNA form, the CDR3 reads TGTGCCAGCAGTTACGGGAGTGGTGGTCAGCCCCAGCATTTT.

The chain couples TRBV29-1 to TRBJ2-7, with 10 bases identical to TRBD2. Germline CDR1 reads SQVTM; CDR2 reads ANQGSEA. Trimming at V came to 3 bases and at J to 4 bases, leaving 9 bases not matched to a gene. The CDR3 totals 15 residues. CDR3 bases: TGCAGCGTTGAGAAACTAGGACTAGCGGAATACGAGCAGTACTTC. Encoded protein: CSVEKLGLAEYEQYF.

The V gene is TRBV6-2 or TRBV6-3, the J gene TRBJ1-1; D is ambiguous. The CDR3 has 13 amino acids. V was trimmed by 5 bases and J by 1 base, leaving 8 bases between them. Per the germline V gene, CDR1 is MNHEY and CDR2 is SVGEGT. CDR3 DNA sequence: TGTGCCAGCAGTGCTCAAGCGAACACTGAAGCTTTCTTT. This encodes CASSAQANTEAFF.

The chain uses TRBV19 and TRBJ1-5; D is uncertain. This CDR3 is built from 14 residues. V dropped 4 bases and J dropped 11 bases, with 18 bases sitting between them. CDR1 is LNHDA and CDR2 is SQIVND in the germline V gene (reference sequence). The CDR3 loop reads CASSTTGGRSSQHF. The CDR3 DNA reads TGTGCCAGTAGTACGACCGGAGGACGTTCGTCCCAGCATTTT.

The genes are TRBV19 and TRBJ2-7; 7 bases line up with TRBD1. Looked up from germline, CDR1 is LNHDA and CDR2 is SQIVND (reference sequence). V shed 7 bases, J shed 3 bases, and the junction held 6 bases outside the gene matches. The CDR3 runs 13 residues. CDR3 residues: CASTLGQVYEQYF. The CDR3 region has the DNA TGTGCCAGTACCCTTGGACAGGTCTACGAGCAGTACTTC.

This rearrangement joins TRBV12-2 to TRBJ2-3; the table names TRBD2, a call not compared with the DNA. TRBV12-2 is given as a pseudogene. This CDR3 has 21 amino acids. CDR3 nucleotide sequence: TGTGCAAGTCGCTTAGCGTGCAAGGGGGTATTAGCGGGAAATTTAACAGATACGCAGTATTTT. This codes for CASRLACKGVLAGNLTDTQYF.

This rearrangement joins TRBV27 to TRBJ1-5; unclear D gene. Germline CDR1 and CDR2: MNHEY and SMNVEV (reference sequence). The CDR3 contains 12 residues. The V and J ends lost 8 bases and 3 bases respectively, with 8 bases between them. The CDR3 here is CASGQHNQPQHF. As DNA, the CDR3 is TGTGCCAGCGGGCAGCACAATCAGCCCCAGCATTTT.

This rearrangement joins TRBV5-6 to TRBJ2-5; 7 positions agree with TRBD2. After removal of 4 bases from V and 2 bases from J, the junction contained 8 bases not matched to a gene. The CDR3 runs to 15 residues. Germline V gives CDR1 SGHDT, CDR2 YYEEEE. The DNA of the CDR3 is TGTGCCAGCAGCATACCGGGACTATTTCAAGAGACCCAGTACTTC. Translating it yields CASSIPGLFQETQYF.

This clone has a single count. The rearrangement links TRBV19 to TRBJ1-2; D is undetermined. The CDR3 has 14 amino acids. The ends were cut back, 6 bases at V and 0 bases at J, with 11 bases in the middle. Germline values: CDR1 LNHDA, CDR2 SQIVND (reference sequence). The CDR3 sequence: CASSRGIANYGYTF. The CDR3 DNA is TGTGCCAGTAGCCGAGGGATAGCTAACTATGGCTACACCTTC.

The chain joins TRBV6-5 to TRBJ2-2; tentatively, D is TRBD1 (5 bases). The CDR3 has 13 residues. Per germline, CDR1 MNHEY and CDR2 SVGAGI. The V gene lost 10 bases and the J gene lost 6 bases, with 15 bases spanning the gap. CDR3 amino acids: CATYLRAAGELFF. CDR3 coding DNA: TGTGCCACCTACCTCAGGGCGGCCGGGGAGCTGTTTTTT.